A selection of T cell receptor beta chains follows, all from one sample in a study of T cells in tuberculosis. TCRdb keeps only in-frame clones here, not all; method: immunoSEQ multiplex PCR. The sample has more than 35,000 clones; roughly 94% are singletons. This sample comprised PBMCs, obtained at tuberculosis diagnosis. The receptors shown here come from an adult with tuberculosis. Each CDR3 is given with its conserved first and last residue. D genes are given only for firm matches. Size is omitted from some rows. Given values are once, few, many or a class for expanded clones.

j_call v_call d_call clone_size cdr3_aa cdr3_nt
TRBJ2-7 TRBV18 TRBD1 . CASSRDRGSLEQYF TGTGCCAGCTCACGGGACAGGGGGAGTCTCGAGCAGTACTTC
TRBJ2-3 TRBV29-1 . . CSSTQPSGLTDTQYF TGCAGCTCTACTCAGCCCAGCGGACTCACAGATACGCAGTATTTT
TRBJ2-2 TRBV5-4 . . CASSLVQSTGELFF TGTGCCAGCAGCTTGGTTCAGTCGACCGGGGAGCTGTTTTTT
TRBJ1-5 TRBV5-1 . . CASSLGTGMNQPQHF TGCGCCAGCAGCTTGGGCACAGGGATGAATCAGCCCCAGCATTTT
TRBJ2-3 TRBV5-6 TRBD2 . CASSALRGGTGDTQYF TGTGCCAGCAGCGCGCTTCGGGGGGGCACCGGAGATACGCAGTATTTT
TRBJ1-3 TRBV19 TRBD1 . CASTPGTGAYTIYF TGTGCCAGTACCCCCGGGACAGGGGCATACACCATATATTTT
TRBJ2-3 TRBV10-3 TRBD1 once CAIRAGQGGTDTQYF TGTGCCATCAGGGCGGGACAGGGTGGTACAGATACGCAGTATTTT
TRBJ2-7 TRBV19 . . CASSIDGRSYEQYF TGTGCCAGTAGTATAGATGGGAGGTCCTACGAGCAGTACTTC
TRBJ1-4 TRBV9 TRBD1 . CASSPVSGQGFLIREKLFF TGTGCCAGCAGCCCAGTTTCGGGACAGGGTTTCTTGATTCGTGAAAAACTGTTTTTT
TRBJ1-2 TRBV27 . . CASSQGEGYTF TGTGCCAGCAGCCAGGGCGAAGGCTACACCTTC
TRBJ2-5 TRBV27 . . CASSSQGFSRETQYF TGTGCCAGCAGCTCACAGGGATTCTCTCGAGAGACCCAGTACTTC
TRBJ2-6 TRBV27 . . CASSSRSGANVLTF TGTGCCAGCAGCTCCCGGTCTGGGGCCAACGTCCTGACTTTC
TRBJ1-1 TRBV28 . . CASSLRSGILNTEAFF TGTGCCAGCAGTTTACGGTCAGGCATCCTCAACACTGAAGCTTTCTTT
TRBJ2-7 TRBV19 . once CASKTGSSYEQYF TGTGCCAGTAAGACAGGCTCTTCCTACGAGCAGTACTTC
TRBJ1-1 TRBV10-3 TRBD1 . CAISDNLQGRTEAFF TGTGCCATCAGTGACAATTTACAGGGGAGGACTGAAGCTTTCTTT
TRBJ1-2 TRBV4-1 TRBD1 . CASSQDLGQVYYGYTF TGCGCCAGCAGCCAAGATTTGGGACAGGTATATTATGGCTACACCTTC
TRBJ1-2 TRBV5-1 TRBD1 . CASSLAAGTGFGYTF TGCGCCAGCAGCCTTGCAGCCGGGACAGGGTTTGGCTACACCTTC
TRBJ1-1 TRBV25-1 TRBD1 . CASGQASEAFF TGTGCCAGCGGACAGGCCTCTGAAGCTTTCTTT
TRBJ2-7 TRBV11-3 TRBD2 . CASSERGGSTYEQYF TGTGCCAGCAGTGAGCGGGGGGGGTCAACCTACGAGCAGTACTTC
TRBJ2-6 TRBV9 TRBD1 . CASTPRTGLTGANVLTF TGTGCCAGCACCCCCAGGACAGGGCTTACTGGGGCCAACGTCCTGACTTTC
TRBJ1-1 TRBV29-1 . few CSVEVERFMGGTEAFF TGCAGCGTTGAAGTTGAGCGGTTTATGGGCGGCACTGAAGCTTTCTTT
TRBJ2-3 TRBV18 TRBD2 . CASSATQLASTDTQYF TGTGCCAGCTCAGCCACGCAACTAGCGAGCACAGATACGCAGTATTTT
TRBJ1-2 TRBV27 . . CASSPRTNYGYTF TGTGCCAGCAGCCCTAGGACTAACTATGGCTACACCTTC
TRBJ2-7 TRBV7-2 TRBD1 once CASSHGGQGLRWQYF TGTGCCAGCAGCCATGGGGGACAGGGGCTACGATGGCAGTACTTC
TRBJ1-4 TRBV30 TRBD1 . CASRGLSEKLFF TGTGCCTCCAGGGGGTTAAGTGAAAAACTGTTTTTT
TRBJ2-3 TRBV29-1 TRBD2 . CSVEGGTSGGAGDTQYF TGCAGCGTTGAAGGCGGAACTAGCGGGGGGGCCGGAGATACGCAGTATTTT
TRBJ2-1 TRBV12-5 . . CASGLTYTSSDEQFF TGTGCTAGTGGTTTAACCTACACTAGTTCCGATGAGCAGTTCTTC
TRBJ1-4 TRBV5-1 TRBD1 . CASSPDRANEKLFF TGCGCCAGCAGCCCCGACAGGGCTAATGAAAAACTGTTTTTT
TRBJ2-5 TRBV29-1 . . CSDDPTGETQYF TGCAGCGACGACCCGACCGGGGAGACCCAGTACTTC
TRBJ1-1 TRBV7-2 . . CASSLVPGYTNTEAFF TGTGCCAGCAGCTTAGTCCCAGGATACACGAACACTGAAGCTTTCTTT
TRBJ2-7 TRBV27 TRBD1 . CASSLLDRVGYEQYF TGTGCCAGCAGTTTACTTGACAGGGTGGGCTACGAGCAGTACTTC
TRBJ1-5 TRBV15 . . CATSREQSNQPQHF TGTGCCACCAGCAGAGAGCAGAGCAATCAGCCCCAGCATTTT
TRBJ1-1 TRBV18 TRBD1 . CASSPRAGGTEAFF TGTGCCAGCTCACCACGGGCAGGGGGTACTGAAGCTTTCTTT
TRBJ1-6 TRBV14 . . CASSQAPTGKAYNSPLHF TGTGCCAGCAGCCAAGCACCGACGGGGAAAGCCTATAATTCACCCCTCCACTTT
TRBJ2-7 TRBV5-1 . . CASSLGTGTYEQYF TGCGCCAGCAGCTTGGGAACAGGGACCTACGAGCAGTACTTC
TRBJ2-3 TRBV5-1 . . CASSLGGGLGPDTQYF TGCGCCAGCAGCTTGGGCGGGGGCCTTGGCCCAGATACGCAGTATTTT
TRBJ1-4 TRBV6-6 TRBD1 . CASRSGTGFNEKLFF TGTGCCAGCAGATCTGGGACAGGATTTAATGAAAAACTGTTTTTT
TRBJ2-5 TRBV7-2 TRBD2 . CASSPTLAEETQYF TGTGCCAGCAGCCCTACACTAGCGGAAGAGACCCAGTACTTC